This paragraph covers one T cell receptor beta chain sequence. Its cognate antigen is unknown. Trimming cost V 10 bases and J 1 base, with 10 bases left between them. Looked up from germline, CDR1 is MNHGY and CDR2 is SAAAGT. The CDR3 covers 12 residues. Some clones are missing from TCRdb's copy, which holds only in-frame ones; the method was immunoSEQ multiplex PCR. The table has about 7,300 clones, roughly 24% seen once. The record originates from a study of T cells in localized non-small cell lung cancer. Study findings and constraints: Because sequencing included only one region (of the tumor), heterogeneity remains possible. Uninvolved neighboring lung showed the greatest T cell clonality, exceeding tumor. A median of roughly 57 clones ranked among the top 100 in tumor appeared in adjacent lung. Longer overall survival was associated with a higher density of T cells in the blood.

The rearrangement links TRBV6-8 to TRBJ1-2, with D unresolved. The source material was lung tumor tissue, sampled before any cancer treatment. The origin of this receptor is a man aged 40 to 69 with stage III squamous cell lung carcinoma. The CDR3: CAIPDGNYGYTF. CDR3 nucleotide sequence: TGTGCCATCCCGGACGGTAACTATGGCTACACCTTC.